The rows below give T cell receptor beta chains drawn from one sample of a study of CD8 T cell repertoires and HIV-1 epitope variants. These receptors' targets are unknown. Clones were read by immunoSEQ multiplex PCR, and TCRdb kept only the in-frame ones, dropping some. The table includes about 6,300 clones, 60% to 75% detected once. Input material: cultured CD8+ T cells derived from PBMCs. The receptors shown here come from a male donor with HIV. Both conserved end residues are part of each CDR3. A D gene is named only where the DNA matches it firmly. Clone sizes are given selectively: once, few, many, or a class where the clone is expanded.

J	length	size	D	V	DNA	CDR3
TRBJ2-5	14	.	.	TRBV7-9	TGTGCCAGCAGCTATGGGGGACTTGCGGAGACCCAGTACTTC	CASSYGGLAETQYF
TRBJ2-7	13	medium-sized	TRBD2	TRBV25-1	TGTGCCACCGGAGGCGCTAGCGGTTACGAGCAGTACTTC	CATGGASGYEQYF
TRBJ2-7	13	.	.	TRBV6-5	TGTGCCAGCAGTTACTCCAGGGGCTACGAGCAGTACTTC	CASSYSRGYEQYF
TRBJ2-7	14	.	.	TRBV6-5	TGTGCCAGCAGCCGTCTACAGGGTAGCGGCGAGCAGTACTTC	CASSRLQGSGEQYF
TRBJ1-1	13	.	.	TRBV27	TGTGCCAGCATCCGAGGGGGGGGCACTGAAGCTTTCTTT	CASIRGGGTEAFF
TRBJ1-5	13	.	TRBD1	TRBV28	TGTGCCAGCGGGGGACAGGGGAACCAGCCCCAGCATTTT	CASGGQGNQPQHF
TRBJ2-5	14	few	.	TRBV7-9	TGTGCCAGCAGCTTAGATCGTTACCAAGAGACCCAGTACTTC	CASSLDRYQETQYF
TRBJ2-1	18	few	TRBD2	TRBV5-3	TGTGCCAGAAGCGCCCTACCTAGCGGCCCTAGCTCCTACAATGAGCAGTTCTTC	CARSALPSGPSSYNEQFF
TRBJ1-1	14	once	.	TRBV7-9	TGTGCCAGCAGCTTAGGACAGGTTTCACCCGAAGCTTTCTTT	CASSLGQVSPEAFF
TRBJ2-3	16	.	.	TRBV6-1	TGTGCCAGCAGTGAAAATCTGGGGCGGGGCACAGATACGCAGTATTTT	CASSENLGRGTDTQYF
TRBJ1-1	13	.	.	TRBV11-2	TGTGCCAGCAGCTCGCAGCTGAACACTGAAGCTTTCTTT	CASSSQLNTEAFF
TRBJ2-5	14	.	.	TRBV5-6	TGTGCCAGCAGCCCTTGGAGTCTAGATGAGACCCAGTACTTC	CASSPWSLDETQYF
TRBJ1-1	13	.	.	TRBV14	TGTGCCAGCAGCCCAGTCGGTAGACTTGAAGCTTTCTTT	CASSPVGRLEAFF
TRBJ2-2	12	once	.	TRBV5-1	TGCGCCAGCAGCCCGAACACCGGGGAGCTGTTTTTT	CASSPNTGELFF
TRBJ2-1	15	.	TRBD2	TRBV19	TGTGCCAGTAGTATTACGGGAGGCTCCTACAATGAGCAGTTCTTC	CASSITGGSYNEQFF
TRBJ2-7	18	.	TRBD1	TRBV10-1	TGCGCCAGCAGTGATGTAGCAGGGGGATCGACAACTCTACGCGAGCAGTACTTC	CASSDVAGGSTTLREQYF
TRBJ2-3	15	.	.	TRBV7-9	TGTGCCAGCAGCGCTCGGGACTCGGCGACAGATACGCAGTATTTT	CASSARDSATDTQYF
TRBJ1-1	15	.	TRBD1	TRBV4-3	TGCGCCAGCAGCCAAGATCGGACAGGGAACACTGAAGCTTTCTTT	CASSQDRTGNTEAFF
TRBJ2-1	13	.	.	TRBV10-2	TGCGCCACCCGGGACTCCACCCTCAATGAGCAGTTCTTC	CATRDSTLNEQFF
TRBJ1-5	15	.	TRBD1	TRBV19	TGTGCCAGTAGTATAGGGGACAGGGGGATTCAGCCCCAGCATTTT	CASSIGDRGIQPQHF
TRBJ2-7	15	.	.	TRBV4-3	TGCGCCAGCAGCCAAGTCTGGGGCTGGACCTACGAGCAGTACTTC	CASSQVWGWTYEQYF
TRBJ2-3	14	.	.	TRBV19	TGTGCCAGTAGTATCGCACCGGAGGCAGATACGCAGTATTTT	CASSIAPEADTQYF
TRBJ2-3	14	.	.	TRBV9	TGTGCCAGCAGCGAGTACAGAGATTCAGATACGCAGTATTTT	CASSEYRDSDTQYF
TRBJ2-1	16	.	.	TRBV7-6	TGTGCCAGCAGCTTAGGAGGACAGAGCTCCTACAATGAGCAGTTCTTC	CASSLGGQSSYNEQFF
TRBJ1-5	17	.	.	TRBV27	TGTGCCAGCAGCTCCTCAGGTGGGACGTTTAGCAATCAGCCCCAGCATTTT	CASSSSGGTFSNQPQHF
TRBJ1-2	13	.	.	TRBV5-6	TGTGCCAGCAGCGAAGGGCCTCTCTATGGCTACACCTTC	CASSEGPLYGYTF
TRBJ1-2	15	.	.	TRBV4-3	TGCGCCAGCAGCCAAGAGGGGGGTCCTAACTATGGCTACACCTTC	CASSQEGGPNYGYTF
TRBJ2-1	15	.	.	TRBV27	TGTGCCAGCAGTTTAGTTAGCGGCCACTACAATGAGCAGTTCTTC	CASSLVSGHYNEQFF
TRBJ2-1	18	.	TRBD2	TRBV4-2	TGTGCCAGCAGCCAACTGGCTAGCGGGAGTCGGGGCTACAATGAGCAGTTCTTC	CASSQLASGSRGYNEQFF
TRBJ2-2	16	few	TRBD1	TRBV27	TGTGCCAGCAGTCCCCGTTCGACAGGGATCACCGGGGAGCTGTTTTTT	CASSPRSTGITGELFF
TRBJ2-1	15	.	TRBD1	TRBV6-1	TGTGCCAGCAGTGAAACAGGGGGCTCCTACAATGAGCAGTTCTTC	CASSETGGSYNEQFF
TRBJ1-4	15	.	TRBD1	TRBV7-9	TGTGCCAGCAGCCTAAGGACAGGGGGCAGTGAAAAACTGTTTTTT	CASSLRTGGSEKLFF
TRBJ2-5	15	.	.	TRBV29-1	TGCAGCGCCACATTGGGGGGCCGACCACAAGAGACCCAGTACTTC	CSATLGGRPQETQYF
TRBJ2-5	14	.	TRBD1	TRBV6-5	TGTGCCAGCAGTAATACAGGGGGGCGAGAGACCCAGTACTTC	CASSNTGGRETQYF
TRBJ2-7	16	.	.	TRBV5-5	TGTGCCAGCAGCTTGTCGGTGGACGGCCTTCGGGACGAGCAGTACTTC	CASSLSVDGLRDEQYF
TRBJ1-2	12	.	.	TRBV4-2	TGTGCCAGCAGCTCAACACAGGGTGGCTACACCTTC	CASSSTQGGYTF
TRBJ1-4	15	.	.	TRBV9	TGTGCCAGCAGCGAGGAGGGGACGTGGAGTGAAAAACTGTTTTTT	CASSEEGTWSEKLFF
TRBJ1-1	13	few	.	TRBV11-2	TGTGCCAGCAGCTTAGCCTACGGGACTGAAGCTTTCTTT	CASSLAYGTEAFF
TRBJ1-1	15	.	TRBD1	TRBV28	TGTGCCAGCAGTCCGATAGGACAGGGGGACACTGAAGCTTTCTTT	CASSPIGQGDTEAFF
TRBJ2-1	14	once	TRBD1	TRBV2	TGTGCCAGCAGTGAGGGACAGGGTCCCGATGAGCAGTTCTTC	CASSEGQGPDEQFF
TRBJ1-1	15	.	.	TRBV5-1	TGCGCCAGCAGCTTGCTACCAGGGATGGACACTGAAGCTTTCTTT	CASSLLPGMDTEAFF